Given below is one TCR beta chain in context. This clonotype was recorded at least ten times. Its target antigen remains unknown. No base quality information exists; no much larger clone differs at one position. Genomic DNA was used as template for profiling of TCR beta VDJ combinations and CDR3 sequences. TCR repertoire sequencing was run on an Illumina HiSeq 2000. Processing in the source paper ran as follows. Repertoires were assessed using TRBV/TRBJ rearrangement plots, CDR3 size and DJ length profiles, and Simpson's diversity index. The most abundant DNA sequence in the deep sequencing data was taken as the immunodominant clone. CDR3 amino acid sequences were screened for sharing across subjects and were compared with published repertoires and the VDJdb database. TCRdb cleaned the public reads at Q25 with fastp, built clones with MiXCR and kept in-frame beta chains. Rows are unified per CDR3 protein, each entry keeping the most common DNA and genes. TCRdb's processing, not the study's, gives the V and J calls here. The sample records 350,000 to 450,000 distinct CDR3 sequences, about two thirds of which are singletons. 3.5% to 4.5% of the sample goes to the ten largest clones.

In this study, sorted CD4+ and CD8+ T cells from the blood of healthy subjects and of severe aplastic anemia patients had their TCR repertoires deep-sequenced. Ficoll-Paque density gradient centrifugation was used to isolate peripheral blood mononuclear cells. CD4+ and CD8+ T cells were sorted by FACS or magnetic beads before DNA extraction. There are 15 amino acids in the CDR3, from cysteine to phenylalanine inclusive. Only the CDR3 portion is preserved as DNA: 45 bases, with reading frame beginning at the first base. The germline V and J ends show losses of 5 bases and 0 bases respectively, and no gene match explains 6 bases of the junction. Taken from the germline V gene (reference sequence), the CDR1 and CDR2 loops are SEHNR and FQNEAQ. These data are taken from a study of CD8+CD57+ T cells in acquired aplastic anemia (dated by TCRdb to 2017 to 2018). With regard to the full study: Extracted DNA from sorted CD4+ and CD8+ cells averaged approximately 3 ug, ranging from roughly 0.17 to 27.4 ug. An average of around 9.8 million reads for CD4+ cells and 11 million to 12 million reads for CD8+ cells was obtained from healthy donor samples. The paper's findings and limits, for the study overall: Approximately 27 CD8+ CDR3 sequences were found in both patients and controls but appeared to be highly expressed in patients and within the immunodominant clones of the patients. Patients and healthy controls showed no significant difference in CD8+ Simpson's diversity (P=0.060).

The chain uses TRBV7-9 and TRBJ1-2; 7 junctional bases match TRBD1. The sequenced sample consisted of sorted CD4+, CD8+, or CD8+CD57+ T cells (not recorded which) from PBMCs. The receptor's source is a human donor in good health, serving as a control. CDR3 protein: CASSSSTGPNYGYTF. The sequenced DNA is TGTGCCAGCAGCAGTTCGACAGGGCCTAACTATGGCTACACCTTC.